This T cell receptor beta chain was captured in a study of blood T cells in healthy people across ages. The overall study: T cells yielded about one barcoded beta molecule per two cells through template switching.

Germline V gene data show CDR1 as SQVTM and CDR2 as ANQGSEA. This CDR3 has 15 residues. The study recruited healthy Caucasian donors from Russia who were aged about 6 to 95. A J-beta primer mix and a sample-barcoded 5' primer were used in a second PCR of about 7 to 12 cycles. In TCRdb, the 5' RACE reads were re-called with MiXCR into one record per CDR3 protein. The sample has over a million distinct CDR3 sequences; 42% are singletons. This clonotype was counted a few times. A read error may account for a junction end that differs from germline. This chain joins TRBV29-1 and TRBJ2-1; 7 bases are shared with TRBD2. Sequencing was done on a sample of blood. This clonotype was obtained from a woman under 30 in good health. CDR3 in amino acids: CSVEKGLAVYNKQFF. The CDR3 DNA reads TGCAGCGTTGAAAAGGGCCTAGCGGTGTACAATAAGCAGTTCTTC.